The 12 T cell receptor beta chains listed next were all sequenced from one sample in a study of T cell responses to AZD1222 COVID-19 vaccine. Sequenced by immunoSEQ multiplex PCR; TCRdb stores in-frame clones only, minus some. This table has roughly 110,000 clones, about nine tenths appearing once. The sample was peripheral blood, taken on day 0 of AZD1222 vaccination. The receptor source for this set is an adult in good health.

The chain combines TRBV9 with TRBJ1-3; 7 nucleotides align to TRBD1. Germline V CDR1 and CDR2: SGDLS, YYNGEE. This CDR3 comprises 19 residues. The V and J ends lost 0 bases and 5 bases, in that order; junction bases with no gene match: 17. The CDR3 protein is CASSVGPPQTGRWRNTIYF. CDR3 bases: TGTGCCAGCAGCGTAGGCCCCCCCCAGACAGGGCGCTGGAGAAACACCATATATTTT.

The chain couples TRBV6-1 to TRBJ1-1, with TRBD1 matching over 7 bases. The CDR3 sequence is 15 residues long. The germline gives CDR1 MNHNS, CDR2 SASEGT. Germline trimming cut 1 base from V and 6 bases from J; bases unmatched to any gene: 8. The CDR3 region has the DNA TGTGCCAGCAGTGAAGGGGCAGGGGGGGGATCTGAAGCTTTCTTT. This encodes CASSEGAGGGSEAFF.

The chain employs TRBV6-5 and TRBJ1-2; D might be TRBD1 (6 bases). The CDR3 totals 15 residues. V shed 0 bases and J shed 5 bases, with 13 bases lying between them. Per the germline V gene, CDR1 is MNHEY and CDR2 is SVGAGI. In DNA form, the CDR3 reads TGTGCCAGCAGTTACTCCTTCACAGGGAAGTATGGCTACACCTTC. This codes for CASSYSFTGKYGYTF.

This clone was detected once. The chain combines TRBV6-4 with TRBJ2-1; D remains ambiguous. In germline, CDR1 is MRHNA, CDR2 SNTAGT. V lost 3 bases to trimming and J lost 5 bases, with 8 bases between them. The CDR3 is 13 residues long. The CDR3: CASSDTANNEQFF. The CDR3 DNA reads TGTGCCAGCAGTGATACTGCCAACAATGAGCAGTTCTTC.

The chain links TRBV6-5 to TRBJ1-2; the D is unclear. Between the trimmed V and J ends, which lost 0 bases and 4 bases, there was a span of 9 bases. The CDR3 totals 14 residues. Germline V lookup: CDR1 MNHEY, CDR2 SVGAGI. This CDR3 reads CASSYSALGYGYTF. DNA for the CDR3: TGTGCCAGCAGTTACTCGGCGCTGGGCTATGGCTACACCTTC.

This chain uses TRBV24-1 with TRBJ1-2; 7 bases agree with TRBD1. This CDR3 is built from 16 residues. Germline CDR1 and CDR2: KGHDR and SFDVKD. V shed 3 bases and J 4 bases; nucleotides not matched to a gene: 10. Here the CDR3 DNA reads TGTGCCACCAGTGATACCGGGACAGCACAATTCTATGGCTACACCTTC. Translating gives CATSDTGTAQFYGYTF.

This clone has only one observation. The genes are TRBV7-7 and TRBJ2-1; a possible D gene is TRBD1 (5 bases). Trimming stripped 0 bases from V and 5 bases from J, with 17 bases between. The CDR3 runs 17 residues. Per the germline V gene, CDR1 is SSHAT and CDR2 is FNYEAQ (reference sequence). CDR3 DNA: TGTGCCAGCAGCTTAGCGTTCCAGGGTGCCACCAACAATGAGCAGTTCTTC. This codes for CASSLAFQGATNNEQFF.

This chain connects TRBV12-3 or TRBV12-4 to TRBJ2-6; D gene unclear. V gave up 2 bases and J gave up 2 bases, with 1 base separating them. The CDR3 length is 13 residues. CDR3 protein: CASSLTGANVLTF. The CDR3 DNA reads as TGTGCCAGCAGTTTAACTGGGGCCAACGTCCTGACTTTC.

This chain uses TRBV28 with TRBJ1-1; D is possibly TRBD1 (5 bases). Trimming pared 1 base from V and 7 bases from J, leaving 25 bases between. The CDR3 loop spans 18 amino acids. Looked up from germline, CDR1 is MDHEN and CDR2 is SYDVKM. The CDR3 reads CASSLLEGLWLGRVEAFF. CDR3 sequence (DNA): TGTGCCAGCAGTTTATTGGAGGGGTTGTGGTTAGGCCGGGTTGAAGCTTTCTTT.

This chain links TRBV29-1 with TRBJ1-2, with TRBD1 identical over 10 bases. Germline-derived CDR1 and CDR2 are SQVTM and ANQGSEA. CDR3 size: 15 residues. J was trimmed by 0 bases and V by 4 bases; bases with no gene match: 5. CDR3 sequence: CSVGGQGTANYGYTF. In DNA form, the CDR3 reads TGCAGCGTTGGGGGACAGGGGACAGCTAACTATGGCTACACCTTC.

This chain uses TRBV28 with TRBJ2-3, with TRBD2 identical over 10 bases. The CDR3 runs to 14 residues. After removal of 8 bases from V and 6 bases from J, the junction contained 8 bases not matched to a gene. Germline V gene data show CDR1 as MDHEN and CDR2 as SYDVKM. CDR3 residues: CASYKAGGIDTQYF. DNA for the CDR3: TGTGCCAGCTATAAAGCGGGAGGGATCGATACGCAGTATTTT.

This chain links TRBV6-5 with TRBJ2-5; D is unresolved. V was cut by 2 bases and J by 7 bases, with 5 bases left in between. This CDR3 region has 11 residues. Germline V gene lookup returns CDR1 MNHEY and CDR2 SVGAGI. CDR3 sequence: CASSYVGTQYF. CDR3 sequence (DNA): TGTGCCAGCAGTTACGTGGGGACCCAGTACTTC.